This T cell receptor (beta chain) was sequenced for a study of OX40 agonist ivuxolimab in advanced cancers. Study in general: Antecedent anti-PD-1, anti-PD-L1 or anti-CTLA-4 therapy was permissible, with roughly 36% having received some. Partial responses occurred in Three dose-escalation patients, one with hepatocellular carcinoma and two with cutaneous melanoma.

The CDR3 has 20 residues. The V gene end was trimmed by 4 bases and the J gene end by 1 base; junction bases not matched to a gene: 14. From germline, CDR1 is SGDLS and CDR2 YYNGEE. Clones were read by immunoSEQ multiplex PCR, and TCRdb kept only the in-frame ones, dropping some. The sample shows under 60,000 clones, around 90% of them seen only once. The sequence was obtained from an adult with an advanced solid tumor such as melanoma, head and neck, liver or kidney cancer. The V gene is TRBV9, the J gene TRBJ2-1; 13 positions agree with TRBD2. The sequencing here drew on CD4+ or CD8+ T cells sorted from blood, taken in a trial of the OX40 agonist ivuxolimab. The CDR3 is CASSPHGGTSGTASYNEQFF. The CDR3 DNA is TGTGCCAGCAGCCCCCATGGTGGGACTAGCGGGACTGCGTCCTACAATGAGCAGTTCTTC.